These T cell receptor beta chains were read from a single sample in a study of cytomegalovirus exposure and HLA in healthy donors. The table came from immunoSEQ multiplex PCR; TCRdb's copy has only in-frame clones and leaves some out. The sample records 100,000 to 150,000 clones, 65% to 85% being singletons. Sequencing used PBMCs. These receptors were collected from a boy younger than 18 in good health and CMV-seronegative. Each CDR3 is given with its conserved first and last residue. A D gene is named only where the DNA matches it firmly. Part of the rows lack a size; the others show once, few, many or a class for expanded clones.

D gene | J gene | clone size | V gene | CDR3 DNA | CDR3 protein
TRBD1 | TRBJ1-6 | few | TRBV19 | TGTGCCAGTAATTTCGGGACAGCCTATAATTCACCCCTCCACTTT | CASNFGTAYNSPLHF
. | TRBJ1-1 | . | TRBV19 | TGTGCCAGTGGACAGAGAAGGAACACTGAAGCTTTCTTT | CASGQRRNTEAFF
. | TRBJ1-4 | once | TRBV7-9 | TGTGCCAGCAGCTTATTTACTTCTAATGAAAAACTGTTTTTT | CASSLFTSNEKLFF
. | TRBJ1-5 | . | TRBV7-9 | TGTGCCAGCAGCTTAGACTTAACAGAACCTCAGCCCCAGCATTTT | CASSLDLTEPQPQHF
TRBD2 | TRBJ2-1 | . | TRBV30 | TGTGCCTGGCACACGGGACTAGCGGGAGGGCCACGGTTCTTC | CAWHTGLAGGPRFF
. | TRBJ2-7 | . | TRBV10-2 | TGCGCCAGTAGTGAGTCTTTCAGGGCGGGGAGATCCGACGAGCAGTACTTC | CASSESFRAGRSDEQYF
TRBD2 | TRBJ2-7 | . | TRBV9 | TGTGCCAGCAGCGTAGGCGGGAGGCCCTCCTACGAGCAGTACTTC | CASSVGGRPSYEQYF
TRBD1 | TRBJ2-3 | . | TRBV19 | TGTGCCAGTAGTAGACAGGGGTGGGGAGATACGCAGTATTTT | CASSRQGWGDTQYF
TRBD1 | TRBJ2-1 | . | TRBV13 | TGTGCCAGCAGCTACAGGGTGGGGACAGTCAATGAGCAGTTCTTC | CASSYRVGTVNEQFF
TRBD1 | TRBJ1-2 | . | TRBV5-5 | TGTGCCAGCAGCTGGGGACAGGGTGACGGCTACACCTTC | CASSWGQGDGYTF